This T cell receptor beta chain comes out of a study of monozygotic twins with inflammatory bowel disease. Study conclusions and caveats: No repertoire similarity difference was seen between concordant and discordant twins; power was possibly limited. Compared with healthy co-twins, IBD patients showed reduced TCRbeta repertoire diversity by inverse Simpson.

No DNA is given; TCRdb re-called the 5' RACE reads and lists each CDR3 protein once. The ten top clones account for 5.6%, within a sample of a few hundred thousand distinct CDR3 sequences. A word on this clonotype: As yet, its antigen is unknown.

Germline CDR1 is SGHDT and CDR2 is YYEEEE. CDR3 length equals 14 residues. The chain uses TRBV5-6 and TRBJ1-5; TCRdb names TRBD1, which stays unverified in the absence of DNA. The receptor was isolated from a human donor with ulcerative colitis or Crohn's disease, or a healthy co-twin of an affected twin (not recorded which). Sequencing was performed on blood. The CDR3 loop is CASSLVAGGQPQHF.